This T cell receptor beta chain was identified during a study of blood T cell repertoires in COVID-19. At the level of the study: Sites across the United States, Italy and Spain contributed samples from acute and convalescent COVID-19. From T cells, B-cell-depleted T cells, or PBMCs came the material, which was cDNA or gDNA.

In the original workflow: Reference gene primer amplification gave nucleated cell count estimates. Method: immunoSEQ multiplex PCR; TCRdb's copy keeps in-frame clones and lacks some. V and J calls and clone size are copied from that table; D and trimming were computed from the DNA. The profile covers about 210,000 clones, with around 90% appearing a single time and around 1.2% taken by the ten largest. A word on this clone: The germline gene is not matched at one end of the junction; a read error may be the cause.

Per the germline V gene, CDR1 is LGHDT and CDR2 is YNNKEL (reference sequence). The CDR3 is 15 amino acids. The rearrangement joins TRBV3-1 (or the pseudogene TRBV3-2) to TRBJ2-7, with a possible D match to TRBD2 (6 bases). The clonotype was recovered from a man aged 30 to 45 with acute or convalescent COVID-19. Sequences were obtained from peripheral blood. The CDR3 DNA is TGTGCCAGCAGTCAAGCCCCGGGGGAAACCTACGAGCAGTACTTC. Translated, it gives CASSQAPGETYEQYF.